This TCR beta chain was sequenced during a study of CD8 T cells in Susac syndrome. A quantity of 0.5 to 1 ug RNA underwent reverse transcription using random hexamers. The amplification used immunoSEQ multiplex PCR on TCR beta CDR3; it spanned 54 Vbeta and 13 Jbeta. TCRdb reanalysed the immunoSEQ multiplex PCR reads using MiXCR and keeps one entry per CDR3 protein. Here the sample spans 120,000 or so distinct CDR3 sequences, 94% being singletons. TEMRA cells underwent FACS enrichment and CD8+ and CD4+ T cells underwent negative isolation. Germline CDR1 is KGHDR and CDR2 is SFDVKD. The CDR3 is made up of 14 amino acids. V gave up 6 bases and J gave up 0 bases, with 7 bases separating them.

This chain links TRBV24-1 with TRBJ2-2; D perhaps matches TRBD1 (5 bases). The origin of this receptor is a human donor in good health. The specimen was CD4+ T cells from PBMCs. The chain's CDR3 is CATSSRANTGELFF. The CDR3 DNA reads TGTGCCACCAGTAGCAGGGCGAACACCGGGGAGCTGTTTTTT.